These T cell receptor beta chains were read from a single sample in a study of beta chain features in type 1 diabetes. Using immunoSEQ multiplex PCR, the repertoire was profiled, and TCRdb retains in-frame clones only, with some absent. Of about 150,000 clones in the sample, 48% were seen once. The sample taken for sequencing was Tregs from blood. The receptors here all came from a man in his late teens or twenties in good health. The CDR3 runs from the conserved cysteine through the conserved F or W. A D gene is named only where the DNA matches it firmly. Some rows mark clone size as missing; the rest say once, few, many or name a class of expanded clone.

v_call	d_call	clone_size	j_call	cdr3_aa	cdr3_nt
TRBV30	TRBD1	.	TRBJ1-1	CAYRTGGTEAFF	TGTGCCTACCGGACAGGGGGGACTGAAGCTTTCTTT
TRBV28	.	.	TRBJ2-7	CASSFIGGSYEQYF	TGTGCCAGCAGTTTTATCGGGGGCTCCTACGAGCAGTACTTC
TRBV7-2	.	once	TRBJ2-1	CASSPLRGGEQFF	TGTGCCAGCAGCCCCCTACGGGGAGGTGAGCAGTTCTTC
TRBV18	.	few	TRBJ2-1	CASSPPVQGWWNEQFF	TGTGCCAGCTCACCACCCGTGCAGGGTTGGTGGAATGAGCAGTTCTTC
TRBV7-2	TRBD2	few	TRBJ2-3	CASRATSGLADTQYF	TGTGCCAGCAGGGCTACTAGCGGGCTAGCAGATACGCAGTATTTT
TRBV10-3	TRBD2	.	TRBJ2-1	CAISGLAENNEQFF	TGTGCCATCAGTGGGCTAGCGGAGAACAATGAGCAGTTCTTC
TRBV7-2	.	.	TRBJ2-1	CASSPRTTRRDEQFF	TGTGCCAGCAGCCCCCGGACTACCCGGCGGGATGAGCAGTTCTTC
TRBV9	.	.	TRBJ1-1	CASSVSQKNTEAFF	TGTGCCAGCAGCGTTTCACAGAAGAACACTGAAGCTTTCTTT
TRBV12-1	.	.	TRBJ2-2	CASSSSYRTGELFF	TGTGCCAGCAGCTCATCGTACCGGACCGGGGAGCTGTTTTTT
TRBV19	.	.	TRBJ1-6	CASSNTRGRGSPLHF	TGTGCCAGTAGTAACACCCGCGGCAGGGGATCACCCCTCCACTTT
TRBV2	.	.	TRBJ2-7	CASNEGVSYEQYF	TGTGCCAGCAACGAGGGAGTGAGCTACGAGCAGTACTTC
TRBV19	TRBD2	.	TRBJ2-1	CASSIASLASEQFF	TGTGCCAGTAGTATAGCTTCACTAGCGAGTGAGCAGTTCTTC
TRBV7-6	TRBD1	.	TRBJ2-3	CASSSQGDSYTDTQYF	TGTGCCAGCAGCTCCCAAGGGGACAGTTACACAGATACGCAGTATTTT
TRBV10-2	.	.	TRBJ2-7	CASSVAEAASYEQYF	TGCGCCAGCAGTGTAGCGGAGGCGGCCTCCTACGAGCAGTACTTC
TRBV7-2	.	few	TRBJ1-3	CASSQRGNTIYF	TGTGCCAGCAGCCAGCGGGGAAACACCATATATTTT
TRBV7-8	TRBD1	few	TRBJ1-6	CASSLGTRDRGSPLHF	TGTGCCAGCAGCTTAGGCACACGGGACAGGGGTTCACCCCTCCACTTT
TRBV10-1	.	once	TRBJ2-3	CASSPGRRTDTQYF	TGCGCCAGCAGCCCAGGGCGACGCACAGATACGCAGTATTTT
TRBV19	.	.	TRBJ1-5	CASSQGRRVNQPQHF	TGTGCCAGTAGTCAGGGCAGACGGGTCAATCAGCCCCAGCATTTT
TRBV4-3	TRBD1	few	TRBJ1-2	CASSLQRTGSFYGYTF	TGCGCCAGCAGCCTTCAAAGGACAGGTTCCTTCTATGGCTACACCTTC
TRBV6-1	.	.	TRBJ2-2	CASSVFQGIRTGELFF	TGTGCCAGCAGTGTCTTCCAGGGTATCAGAACCGGGGAGCTGTTTTTT
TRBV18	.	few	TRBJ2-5	CASSLGSEETQYF	TGTGCCAGCTCACTAGGGAGTGAAGAGACCCAGTACTTC
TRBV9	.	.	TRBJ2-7	CASSPDASSYEQYF	TGTGCCAGCAGCCCCGATGCGAGCTCCTACGAGCAGTACTTC
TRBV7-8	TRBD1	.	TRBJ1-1	CASSRTGQVNTEAFF	TGTGCCAGCAGCCGCACGGGACAGGTGAACACTGAAGCTTTCTTT
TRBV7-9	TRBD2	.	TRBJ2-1	CASSPPSGRANNEQFF	TGTGCCAGCAGCCCCCCTAGCGGGAGGGCCAACAATGAGCAGTTCTTC
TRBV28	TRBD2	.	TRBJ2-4	CASSFSGRAPIQYF	TGTGCCAGCAGTTTTAGCGGGAGGGCCCCCATTCAGTACTTC
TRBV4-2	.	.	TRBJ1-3	CASSQDGVSGNTIYF	TGTGCCAGCAGCCAAGACGGGGTCTCTGGAAACACCATATATTTT
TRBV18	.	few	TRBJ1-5	CASSPAERQPQHF	TGTGCCAGCTCACCGGCTGAACGTCAGCCCCAGCATTTT
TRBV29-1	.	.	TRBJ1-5	CSVEFGVNQPQHF	TGCAGCGTTGAATTTGGAGTCAATCAGCCCCAGCATTTT
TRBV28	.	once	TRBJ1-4	CASSPQGLNEKLFF	TGTGCCAGCAGCCCCCAGGGATTGAATGAAAAACTGTTTTTT
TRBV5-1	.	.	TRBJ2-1	CASSPDLSSYNEQFF	TGCGCCAGCAGCCCGGACTTGAGCTCCTACAATGAGCAGTTCTTC
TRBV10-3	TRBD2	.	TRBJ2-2	CAISGLAGTDWSTGELFF	TGTGCCATCAGTGGACTAGCGGGGACAGATTGGTCCACCGGGGAGCTGTTTTTT
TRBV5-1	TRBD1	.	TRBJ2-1	CASSLLTGAYNEQFF	TGCGCCAGCAGCTTGCTGACAGGGGCCTACAATGAGCAGTTCTTC
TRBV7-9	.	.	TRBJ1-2	CASSPGNYGYTF	TGTGCCAGCAGCCCAGGGAACTATGGCTACACCTTC
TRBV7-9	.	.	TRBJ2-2	CASSLRRGTPIGGELFF	TGTGCCAGCAGCTTACGACGGGGGACCCCAATTGGCGGGGAGCTGTTTTTT
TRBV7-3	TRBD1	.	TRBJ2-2	CASSSTGGSTGELFF	TGTGCCAGCAGTTCGACAGGGGGCAGCACCGGGGAGCTGTTTTTT
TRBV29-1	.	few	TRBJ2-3	CSVVGQTGPDTQYF	TGCAGCGTTGTTGGGCAGACAGGCCCAGATACGCAGTATTTT
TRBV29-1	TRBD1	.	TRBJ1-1	CSVRTGGNTEAFF	TGCAGCGTCAGGACAGGGGGAAACACTGAAGCTTTCTTT